The clone carrying this T cell receptor (beta chain) was detected only once. Its matching antigen is unknown. The data were taken from a study of CD8+ T cells in alopecia areata. Study overall: Twice daily, treated patients received 5 to 10 mg of oral tofacitinib. General observations from the study: Higher clonality and more expanded CD8+ clones appeared in lesional than normal scalp.

Those with alopecia areata gave lesional scalp punch biopsies and peripheral blood. RNA was extracted and reverse transcribed into cDNA as the sequencing template. Only in-frame clones appear in the TCRdb table, and some are missing; sequencing was by immunoSEQ multiplex PCR. The data show roughly 150,000 clones, 47% seen once. Germline CDR1 is SNHLY and CDR2 is FYNNEI. The CDR3 consists of 14 residues. V was cut by 10 bases and J by 1 base, with 11 bases left in between. The chain is built from TRBV2 and TRBJ2-6, with D hard to call. Material: CD4+ T cells sorted from blood. This clonotype was obtained from a human donor with alopecia areata. The CDR3 DNA reads as TGTGCCACCACCATAGAGTCTGGGGCCAACGTCCTGACTTTC. Its protein is CATTIESGANVLTF.